This TCR beta chain originates from a study of cytomegalovirus exposure and HLA in healthy donors. Overall study findings and caveats: Most TCR beta V segments were productive about 87% or about 30% of the time in an earlier analysis. Links to common viral pathogens appeared, in a later analysis, for several of the most significant clusters.

The CDR3 totals 13 residues. Trimming pared 0 bases from V and 4 bases from J, leaving 6 bases between. The germline V gene encodes CDR1 SNHLY and CDR2 FYNNEI. Primers: 60 Vbeta forward and 13 Jbeta reverse. Clones were sequenced by immunoSEQ multiplex PCR, and TCRdb holds only the in-frame ones, with some missing. The data show about 190,000 clones, around 83% seen once. As to this clone: Its antigen remains unknown.

This receptor was taken from a man between 40 and 49 years old in good health and CMV-seropositive. This chain uses TRBV2 with TRBJ1-2; D unresolved. Material: PBMCs. Written as DNA, the CDR3 is TGTGCCAGCAGTGAAGCGCGGGGCTATGGCTACACCTTC. It is translated as CASSEARGYGYTF. The full variable domain, in which reference TRBV2 and TRBJ1-2 provide the parts outside the CDR3, is EPEVTQTPSHQVTQMGQEVILRCVPISNHLYFYWYRQILGQKVEFLVSFYNNEISEKSEIFDDQFSVERPDGSNFTLKIRSTKLEDSAMYFCASSEARGYGYTFGSGTRLTVV.